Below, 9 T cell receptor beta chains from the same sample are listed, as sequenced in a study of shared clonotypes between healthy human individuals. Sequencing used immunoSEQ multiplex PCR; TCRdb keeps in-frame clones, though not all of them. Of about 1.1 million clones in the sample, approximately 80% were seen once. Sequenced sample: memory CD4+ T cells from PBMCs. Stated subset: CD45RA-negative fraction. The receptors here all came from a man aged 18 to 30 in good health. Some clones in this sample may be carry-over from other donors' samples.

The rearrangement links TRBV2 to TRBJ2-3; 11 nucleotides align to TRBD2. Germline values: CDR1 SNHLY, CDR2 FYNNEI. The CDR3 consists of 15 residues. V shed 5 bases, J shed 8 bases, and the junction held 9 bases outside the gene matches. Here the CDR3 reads CASSLAGGPPPTQYF. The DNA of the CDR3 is TGTGCCAGCAGTTTAGCGGGAGGGCCCCCCCCTACGCAGTATTTT.

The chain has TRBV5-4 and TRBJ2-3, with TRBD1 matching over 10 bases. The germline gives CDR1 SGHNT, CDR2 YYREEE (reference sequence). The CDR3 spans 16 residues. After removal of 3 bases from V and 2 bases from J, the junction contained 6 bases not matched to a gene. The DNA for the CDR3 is TGTGCCAGCAGCTCCACCGGGACAGGGGACACAGATACGCAGTATTTT. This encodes CASSSTGTGDTDTQYF.

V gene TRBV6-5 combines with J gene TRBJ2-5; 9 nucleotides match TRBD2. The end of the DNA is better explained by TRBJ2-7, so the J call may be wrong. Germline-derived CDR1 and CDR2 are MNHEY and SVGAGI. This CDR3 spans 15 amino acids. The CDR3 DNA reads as TGTGCCAGCAGTTATTCGCCTAGCGGGAACTACGAGCAGTACTTC. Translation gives CASSYSPSGNYEQYF.

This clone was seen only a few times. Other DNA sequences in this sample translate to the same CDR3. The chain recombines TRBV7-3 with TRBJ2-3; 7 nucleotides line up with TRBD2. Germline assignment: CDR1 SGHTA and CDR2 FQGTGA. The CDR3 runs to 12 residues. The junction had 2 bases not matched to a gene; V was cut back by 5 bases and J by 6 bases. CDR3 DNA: TGTGCCAGCAGCCCCGGGGGGGATACGCAGTATTTT. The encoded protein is CASSPGGDTQYF. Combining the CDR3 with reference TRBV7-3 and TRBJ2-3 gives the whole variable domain GAGVSQTPSNKVTEKGKYVELRCDPISGHTALYWYRQSLGQGPEFLIYFQGTGAADDSGLPNDRFFAVRPEGSVSTLKIQRTERGDSAVYLCASSPGGDTQYFGPGTRLTVL.

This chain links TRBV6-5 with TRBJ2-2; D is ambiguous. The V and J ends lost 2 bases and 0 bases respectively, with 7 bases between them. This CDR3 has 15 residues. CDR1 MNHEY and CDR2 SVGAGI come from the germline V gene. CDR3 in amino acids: CASSYGLTNTGELFF. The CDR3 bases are TGTGCCAGCAGTTACGGGCTGACGAACACCGGGGAGCTGTTTTTT.

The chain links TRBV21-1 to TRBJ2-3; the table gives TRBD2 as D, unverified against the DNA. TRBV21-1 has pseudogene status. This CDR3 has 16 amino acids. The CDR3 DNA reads TGTGCCAGCAGCTCTCGGAGGACCAGGAGCACAGATACGCAGTATTTT. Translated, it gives CASSSRRTRSTDTQYF.

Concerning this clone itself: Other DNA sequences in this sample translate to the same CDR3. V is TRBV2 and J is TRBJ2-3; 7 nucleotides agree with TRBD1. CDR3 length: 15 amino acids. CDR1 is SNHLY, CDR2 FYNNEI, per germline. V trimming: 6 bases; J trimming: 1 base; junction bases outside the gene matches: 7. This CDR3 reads CASSVAGGGTDTQYF. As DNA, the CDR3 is TGTGCCAGCAGCGTGGCAGGGGGTGGCACAGATACGCAGTATTTT. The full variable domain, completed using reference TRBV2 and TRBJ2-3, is EPEVTQTPSHQVTQMGQEVILRCVPISNHLYFYWYRQILGQKVEFLVSFYNNEISEKSEIFDDQFSVERPDGSNFTLKIRSTKLEDSAMYFCASSVAGGGTDTQYFGPGTRLTVL.

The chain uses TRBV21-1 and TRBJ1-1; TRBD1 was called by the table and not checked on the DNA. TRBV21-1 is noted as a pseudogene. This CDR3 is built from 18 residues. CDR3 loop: CASSSHSSRGTVDTEAFF. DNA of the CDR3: TGTGCCAGCAGCAGCCACTCGTCCAGGGGGACAGTAGACACTGAAGCTTTCTTT.

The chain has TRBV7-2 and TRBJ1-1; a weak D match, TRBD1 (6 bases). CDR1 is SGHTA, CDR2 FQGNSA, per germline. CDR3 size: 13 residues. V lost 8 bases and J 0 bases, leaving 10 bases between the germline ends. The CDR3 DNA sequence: TGTGCCAGCTGGGGGCGGTTGAACACTGAAGCTTTCTTT. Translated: CASWGRLNTEAFF. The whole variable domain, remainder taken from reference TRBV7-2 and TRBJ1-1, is GAGVSQSPSNKVTEKGKDVELRCDPISGHTALYWYRQSLGQGLEFLIYFQGNSAPDKSGLPSDRFSAERTGGSVSTLTIQRTQQEDSAVYLCASWGRLNTEAFFGQGTRLTVV.